A single sample is the source of the 25 T cell receptor beta chains below, sequenced in a study of shared clonotypes between healthy human individuals. Data came from immunoSEQ multiplex PCR; TCRdb stores just in-frame clones and leaves some out. The sample includes about 330,000 clones, over 65% of them seen just once. The sample was memory CD4+ T cells sorted from blood. Subset given: CD45RA-negative fraction. These receptor sequences come from a man aged 25 to 40 in good health.

Only one count was recorded for this clone. The rearrangement links TRBV7-6 to TRBJ2-1, with 12 bases that match TRBD1. This CDR3 contains 16 residues. Germline CDR1 reads SGHVS; CDR2 reads FNYEAQ. V gave up 5 bases and J gave up 8 bases; unmatched junction bases: 10. DNA of the CDR3: TGTGCCAGCAGCCAGGGGCCGGGACAGGGGGCGGATGAGCAGTTCTTC. Its translation: CASSQGPGQGADEQFF.

This clone was seen only a few times. The genes are TRBV6-1 and TRBJ2-1; 9 bases are a match to TRBD2. This CDR3 is built from 17 residues. Per germline, CDR1 MNHNS and CDR2 SASEGT. V gave up 2 bases and J gave up 0 bases; unmatched junction bases: 5. Here the CDR3 DNA reads TGTGCCAGCAGTGAACAGCGACTAGCGGCCTCCTACAATGAGCAGTTCTTC. This codes for CASSEQRLAASYNEQFF.

This clone was seen a handful of times. J is TRBJ2-7 and V is TRBV10-3; D remains ambiguous. Trimming left V 4 bases short and J 0 bases short, with 1 base between. Germline CDR1 is ENHRY and CDR2 is SYGVKD. CDR3 length: 11 amino acids. This CDR3 is CAISGSYEQYF. CDR3 DNA: TGTGCCATCAGTGGCTCCTACGAGCAGTACTTC.

The genes are TRBV14 and TRBJ1-1; D is perhaps TRBD1 (5 bases). Germline V gene data show CDR1 as SGHDN and CDR2 as FVKESK. V was shortened by 1 base and J by 0 bases, with 15 bases between the two germline ends. The CDR3 has 17 residues. CDR3 sequence: CASSQGLGTLMNTEAFF. The CDR3 DNA sequence: TGTGCCAGCAGCCAAGGGCTCGGGACCCTCATGAACACTGAAGCTTTCTTT.

The chain joins TRBV30 to TRBJ1-3; 8 bases fit TRBD1. Trimming took 2 bases from V and 0 from J; bases not matched to a gene: 9. Looked up from germline, CDR1 is GTSNPN and CDR2 is SVGIG (reference sequence). The CDR3 consists of 17 residues. The CDR3 DNA reads as TGTGCCTGGAGTTTGCGGACAGGGAAGTTCTCTGGAAACACCATATATTTT. The encoded protein is CAWSLRTGKFSGNTIYF.

The chain uses TRBV5-5 and TRBJ2-5; 10 nucleotides line up with TRBD2. Unmatched junction bases numbered 14, after V lost 7 bases and J lost 5 bases. The CDR3 sequence is 16 residues long. Germline loops: CDR1 SGHKS, CDR2 YYEKEE (reference sequence). The chain's CDR3 is CASGRPLAGVGETQYF. The CDR3, as DNA: TGTGCCAGCGGCCGTCCTCTAGCGGGAGTCGGTGAGACCCAGTACTTC.

This chain connects TRBV10-3 to TRBJ2-5, with 8 bases fitting TRBD1. This CDR3 comprises 14 residues. V trimming: 2 bases; J trimming: 1 base; junction bases outside the gene matches: 0. The germline V gene encodes CDR1 ENHRY and CDR2 SYGVKD. CDR3 sequence reads: CAISEGQGQETQYF. CDR3 nucleotides: TGTGCCATCAGTGAGGGACAGGGCCAAGAGACCCAGTACTTC.

This chain connects TRBV7-2 to TRBJ2-7; 7 bases map to TRBD2. This CDR3 has 17 amino acids. The V gene end was trimmed by 0 bases and the J gene end by 2 bases; junction bases not matched to a gene: 10. CDR1 is SGHTA, CDR2 FQGNSA, per germline. DNA for the CDR3: TGTGCCAGCAGCTTAGCTTCTCCTGCGGCGGGAGCCTACGAGCAGTACTTC. Residues: CASSLASPAAGAYEQYF.

This clone was seen a single time. CDR3 coding DNA: TGTGCCACCGCCGACGGGACGGATGGAAACACCATATATTTT. Translating gives CATADGTDGNTIYF. The gene calls are TRBV18 and TRBJ1-3; perhaps TRBD1 as D (5 bases). The CDR3 has 14 amino acids. CDR1 and CDR2 from the germline V gene are KGHSH and LQKENI. V lost 10 bases, J lost 3 bases, and 16 bases lay in between.

The rearrangement uses TRBV5-1 and TRBJ2-7, with no clear D. V was cut by 0 bases and J by 0 bases, with 10 bases left in between. CDR1 and CDR2 from the germline V gene are SGHRS and YFSETQ. This CDR3 region has 15 residues. CDR3 protein: CASSLGLSRSYEQYF. Here the CDR3 DNA reads TGCGCCAGCAGCTTGGGTCTGTCGCGCTCCTACGAGCAGTACTTC. Full variable domain (missing parts from reference TRBV5-1 and TRBJ2-7): KAGVTQTPRYLIKTRGQQVTLSCSPISGHRSVSWYQQTPGQGLQFLFEYFSETQRNKGNFPGRFSGRQFSNSRSEMNVSTLELGDSALYLCASSLGLSRSYEQYFGPGTRLTVT.

The rearrangement uses TRBV5-1 and TRBJ1-4; D is ambiguous. There are 16 residues in the CDR3. Per the germline V gene, CDR1 is SGHRS and CDR2 is YFSETQ. V was clipped by 0 bases and J by 0 bases, with 9 bases between them. The CDR3 DNA follows: TGCGCCAGCAGCTTGGGTTTTGGGGCAACTAATGAAAAACTGTTTTTT. It is translated as CASSLGFGATNEKLFF.

This clone was seen once. Additional DNA sequences in this sample encode the identical CDR3. This chain links TRBV15 with TRBJ2-7; no reliable D call. This CDR3 has 13 amino acids. The V gene's germline CDR1 is LNHNV and CDR2 YYDKDF (reference sequence). V lost 0 bases, J lost 3 bases, and 6 bases lay in between. CDR3 amino acids: CATSRDPGYEQYF. CDR3 in DNA: TGTGCCACCAGCAGAGATCCCGGCTACGAGCAGTACTTC.

The rearrangement joins TRBV6-1 to TRBJ2-5; the D gene is possibly TRBD1 (6 bases). Per germline, CDR1 MNHNS and CDR2 SASEGT. There are 14 residues in the CDR3. V was clipped by 6 bases and J by 7 bases, with 18 bases between them. The CDR3 region has the DNA TGTGCCAGCAGCGAAACGACAGGACGGGGGACCCAGTACTTC. Amino acid sequence: CASSETTGRGTQYF.

The gene calls are TRBV4-2 and TRBJ2-3; 7 bases agree with TRBD2. Germline V gene data show CDR1 as LGHNA and CDR2 as YNFKEQ. There are 14 residues in the CDR3. Losses at the gene ends were 3 bases for V and 4 bases for J; bases not matched to a gene: 4. The chain's CDR3 is CASSQGGDADTQYF. The CDR3 nucleotides are TGTGCCAGCAGCCAGGGAGGGGACGCAGATACGCAGTATTTT.

The rearrangement links TRBV11-3 to TRBJ2-5; 7 nucleotides match TRBD1. The CDR3 extends over 15 amino acids. Germline values: CDR1 SGHNT, CDR2 YENEEA. Trimming took 4 bases from V and 3 from J; bases not matched to a gene: 8. CDR3 DNA sequence: TGTGCCAGCAGCTCCGGGACAGCCGAAGAAGAGACCCAGTACTTC. Its protein product is CASSSGTAEEETQYF.

The J gene is TRBJ2-1, the V gene TRBV10-1, with D possibly called TRBD1 or TRBD2 (6 bases each). Trimming removed 4 bases from V and 5 bases from J, with 12 bases in between. The CDR3 loop spans 14 amino acids. The germline V gene has CDR1 WNHNN and CDR2 SYGVQD (reference sequence). The CDR3 nucleotides read TGCGCCAGCAGTGGAGGGGGGCTTAACAATGAGCAGTTCTTC. Protein: CASSGGGLNNEQFF.

This sequence joins TRBV7-4 and TRBJ2-7; no clear D gene. This CDR3 has 12 amino acids. Germline V gene sequence: CDR1 SGHVT, CDR2 SQSDAQ. V was trimmed by 5 bases and J by 2 bases, leaving 7 bases between them. Written as DNA, the CDR3 is TGTGCCAGCAGCCCCAACACCTACGAGCAGTACTTC. This sequence encodes CASSPNTYEQYF.

The chain couples TRBV7-8 to TRBJ2-1; 14 bases line up with TRBD2. Germline V CDR1 and CDR2: SGHVS, FQNEAQ. This CDR3 contains 15 residues. V gave up 3 bases and J gave up 7 bases; unmatched junction bases: 2. The CDR3 region has the DNA TGTGCCAGCAGCTTGACTAGCGGGAGGGGTAATGAGCAGTTCTTC. Translation gives CASSLTSGRGNEQFF.

This clone was seen a few times. This CDR3 reads CASSLARLAGDEQFF. The CDR3 coding sequence is TGTGCCAGCAGCTTAGCGCGACTAGCGGGAGACGAGCAGTTCTTC. The genes are TRBV7-2 and TRBJ2-1, with 12 bases aligning to TRBD2. Looked up from germline, CDR1 is SGHTA and CDR2 is FQGNSA. The CDR3 is 15 amino acids. V was pared by 0 bases and J by 10 bases, with 4 bases of the junction left unmatched.

V and J are TRBV18 and TRBJ2-1; tentatively, D is TRBD2 (5 bases). V shed 3 bases and J shed 5 bases, with 11 bases lying between them. The CDR3 runs 14 residues. CDR1 KGHSH and CDR2 LQKENI come from the germline V gene. The CDR3 spells CASSPASLNNEQFF. CDR3 nucleotides: TGTGCCAGCTCACCGGCTAGCCTGAACAATGAGCAGTTCTTC.

The chain uses TRBV4-3 and TRBJ2-7; D uncertain. The germline V gene encodes CDR1 LGHNA and CDR2 YSLEER. CDR3 length equals 16 residues. Trimming left V 0 bases short and J 5 bases short, with 17 bases between. In DNA, the CDR3 is TGCGCCAGCAGCCAAGATCTTTTCCAAGGGCCGGACGAGCAGTACTTC. Amino acid sequence: CASSQDLFQGPDEQYF.

This rearrangement joins TRBV15 to TRBJ2-7, with D possibly being TRBD2 (5 bases). Germline CDR1 is LNHNV and CDR2 is YYDKDF (reference sequence). V lost 0 bases to trimming and J lost 2 bases, with 14 bases between them. CDR3 size: 16 residues. The CDR3, as DNA: TGTGCCACCAGCAGAGATAGACGGGAATGGGCCTACGAGCAGTACTTC. This encodes CATSRDRREWAYEQYF.

V gene TRBV5-8 combines with J gene TRBJ1-4; D gene ambiguous. This CDR3 is 14 amino acids long. CDR1 is SGHTS and CDR2 is YDEGEE in the germline V gene. V shed 1 base and J shed 8 bases, with 12 bases lying between them. In DNA, the CDR3 is TGTGCCAGCAGCTTGTCTTGGGGTGGAGAAAAACTGTTTTTT. Amino acids: CASSLSWGGEKLFF.

The chain recombines TRBV27 with TRBJ1-5; D uncertain. CDR1 is MNHEY and CDR2 is SMNVEV in the germline V gene (reference sequence). The CDR3 covers 14 residues. V was shortened by 4 bases and J by 0 bases, with 7 bases between the two germline ends. The CDR3 DNA follows: TGTGCCAGCAGTTCTCTATATAGCAATCAGCCCCAGCATTTT. Its protein product is CASSSLYSNQPQHF.

The rearrangement links TRBV14 to TRBJ2-3; 12 nucleotides agree with TRBD2. The CDR3 length is 15 residues. The germline V gene has CDR1 SGHDN and CDR2 FVKESK. The J segment lost 6 bases and the V segment lost 2 bases, leaving 3 bases of the junction unmatched. For the CDR3, the DNA is TGTGCCAGCAGCCAACGAACTAGCGGGAGGGATACGCAGTATTTT. This codes for CASSQRTSGRDTQYF. Complete variable domain (other parts from reference TRBV14 and TRBJ2-3): EAGVTQFPSHSVIEKGQTVTLRCDPISGHDNLYWYRRVMGKEIKFLLHFVKESKQDESGMPNNRFLAERTGGTYSTLKVQPAELEDSGVYFCASSQRTSGRDTQYFGPGTRLTVL.